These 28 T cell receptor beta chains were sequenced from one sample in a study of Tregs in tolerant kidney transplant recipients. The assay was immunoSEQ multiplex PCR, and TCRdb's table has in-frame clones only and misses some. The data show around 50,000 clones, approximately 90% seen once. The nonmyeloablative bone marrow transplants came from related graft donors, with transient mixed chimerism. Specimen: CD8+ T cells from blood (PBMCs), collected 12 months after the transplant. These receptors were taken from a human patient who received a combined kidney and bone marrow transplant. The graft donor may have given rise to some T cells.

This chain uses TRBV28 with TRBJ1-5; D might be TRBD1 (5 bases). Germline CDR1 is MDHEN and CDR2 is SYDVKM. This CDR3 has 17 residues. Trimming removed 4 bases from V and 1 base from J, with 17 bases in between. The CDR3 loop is CASSSPTGDGSNQPQHF. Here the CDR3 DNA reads TGTGCCAGCAGTTCTCCTACAGGCGACGGGAGCAATCAGCCCCAGCATTTT.

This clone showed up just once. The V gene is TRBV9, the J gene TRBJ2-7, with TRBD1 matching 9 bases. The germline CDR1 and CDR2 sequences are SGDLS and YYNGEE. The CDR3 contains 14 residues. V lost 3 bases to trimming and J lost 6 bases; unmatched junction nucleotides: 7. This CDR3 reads CASSAGTGLGEQYF. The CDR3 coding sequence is TGTGCCAGCAGCGCCGGGACAGGGTTAGGCGAGCAGTACTTC.

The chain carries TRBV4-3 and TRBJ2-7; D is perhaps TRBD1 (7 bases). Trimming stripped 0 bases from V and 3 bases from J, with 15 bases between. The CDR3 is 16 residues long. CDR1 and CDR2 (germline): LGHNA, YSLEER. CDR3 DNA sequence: TGCGCCAGCAGCCAAGATCGGGGGACAGTTAACTACGAGCAGTACTTC. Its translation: CASSQDRGTVNYEQYF.

The CDR3 sequence: CASSLDGPAFF. The CDR3 DNA sequence: TGCGCCAGCAGCCTCGATGGGCCGGCTTTCTTT. The V gene is TRBV4-1, the J gene TRBJ1-1; D ambiguous. V lost 4 bases, J lost 11 bases, and 11 bases lay in between. Germline V CDR1 and CDR2: MGHRA, YSYEKL. The length of the CDR3 is 11 residues.

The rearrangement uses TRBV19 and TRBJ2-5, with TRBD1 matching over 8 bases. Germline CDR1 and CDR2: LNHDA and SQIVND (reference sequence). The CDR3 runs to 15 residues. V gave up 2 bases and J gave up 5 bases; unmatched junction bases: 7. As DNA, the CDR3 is TGTGCCAGTAGTATAACCGGGACAGGTTGGGAGACCCAGTACTTC. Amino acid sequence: CASSITGTGWETQYF.

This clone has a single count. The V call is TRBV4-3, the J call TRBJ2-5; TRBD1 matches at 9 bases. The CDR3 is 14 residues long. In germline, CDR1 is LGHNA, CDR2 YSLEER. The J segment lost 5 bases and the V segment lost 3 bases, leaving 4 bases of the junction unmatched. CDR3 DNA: TGCGCCAGCAGCCAGGGGACAGGGAAGGAGACCCAGTACTTC. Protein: CASSQGTGKETQYF.

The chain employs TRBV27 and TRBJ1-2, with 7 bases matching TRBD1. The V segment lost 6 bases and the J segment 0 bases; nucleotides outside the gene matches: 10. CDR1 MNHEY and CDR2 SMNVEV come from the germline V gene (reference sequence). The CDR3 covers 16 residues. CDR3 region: CASSAGQAGANYGYTF. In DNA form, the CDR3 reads TGTGCCAGCAGCGCCGGACAGGCCGGAGCTAACTATGGCTACACCTTC.

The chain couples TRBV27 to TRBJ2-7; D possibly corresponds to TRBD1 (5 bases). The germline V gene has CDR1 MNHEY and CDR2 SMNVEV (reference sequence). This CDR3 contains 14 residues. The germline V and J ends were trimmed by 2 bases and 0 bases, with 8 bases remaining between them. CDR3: CASSLGAYSYEQYF. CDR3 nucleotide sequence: TGTGCCAGCAGTTTAGGGGCCTACTCCTACGAGCAGTACTTC.

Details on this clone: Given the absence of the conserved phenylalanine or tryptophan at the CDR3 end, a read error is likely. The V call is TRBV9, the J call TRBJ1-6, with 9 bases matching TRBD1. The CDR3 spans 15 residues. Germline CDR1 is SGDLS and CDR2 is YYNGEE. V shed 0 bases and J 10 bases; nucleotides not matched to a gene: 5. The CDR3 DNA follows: TGTGCCAGCAGCGTAGACAGGGGGCTAGGATCACCCCTCCACCTT. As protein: CASSVDRGLGSPLHL.

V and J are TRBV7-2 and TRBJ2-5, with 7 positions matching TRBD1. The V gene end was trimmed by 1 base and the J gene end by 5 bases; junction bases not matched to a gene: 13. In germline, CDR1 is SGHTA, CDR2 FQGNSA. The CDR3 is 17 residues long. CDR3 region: CASSLGFRGILGETQYF. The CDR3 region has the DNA TGTGCCAGCAGCTTAGGGTTCAGGGGGATATTAGGGGAGACCCAGTACTTC.

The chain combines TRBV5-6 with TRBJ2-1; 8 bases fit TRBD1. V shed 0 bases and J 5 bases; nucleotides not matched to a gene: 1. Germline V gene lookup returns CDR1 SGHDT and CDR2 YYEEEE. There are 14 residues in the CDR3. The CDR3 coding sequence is TGTGCCAGCAGCTTGGGGACAGGGAACAATGAGCAGTTCTTC. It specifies CASSLGTGNNEQFF.

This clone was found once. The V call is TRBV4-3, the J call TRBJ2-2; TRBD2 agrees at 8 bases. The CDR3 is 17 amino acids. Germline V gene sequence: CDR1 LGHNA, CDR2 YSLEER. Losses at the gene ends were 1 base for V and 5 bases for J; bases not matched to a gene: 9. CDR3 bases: TGCGCCAGCAGCCAAGTGGCAGCGGGAGCGGGGACCGGGGAGCTGTTTTTT. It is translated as CASSQVAAGAGTGELFF.

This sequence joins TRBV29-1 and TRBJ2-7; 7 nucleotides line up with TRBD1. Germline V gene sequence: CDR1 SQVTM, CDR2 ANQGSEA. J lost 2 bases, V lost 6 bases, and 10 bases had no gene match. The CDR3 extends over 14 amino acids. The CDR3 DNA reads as TGCAGCGTCTTGGGACAGACGCCAACCTACGAGCAGTACTTC. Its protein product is CSVLGQTPTYEQYF.

The chain's CDR3 is CASSLTRGASYNEQFF. CDR3 sequence (DNA): TGTGCCAGCAGCTTGACGCGGGGGGCATCCTACAATGAGCAGTTCTTC. The V and J genes are TRBV11-2 and TRBJ2-1; 8 positions agree with TRBD2. CDR1 and CDR2 (germline): SGHAT, FQNNGV. J was trimmed by 1 base and V by 3 bases; bases with no gene match: 5. CDR3 size: 16 residues.

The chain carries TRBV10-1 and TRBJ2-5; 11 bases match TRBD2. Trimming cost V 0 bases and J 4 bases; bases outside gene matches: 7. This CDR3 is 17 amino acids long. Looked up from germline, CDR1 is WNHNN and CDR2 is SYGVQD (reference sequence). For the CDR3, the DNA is TGCGCCAGCAGTGAGTCGGATAGCGGGGGGGATCGAGAGACCCAGTACTTC. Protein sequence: CASSESDSGGDRETQYF.

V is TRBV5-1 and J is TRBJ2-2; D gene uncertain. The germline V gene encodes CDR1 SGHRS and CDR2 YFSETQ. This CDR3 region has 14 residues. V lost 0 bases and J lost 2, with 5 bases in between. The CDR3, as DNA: TGCGCCAGCAGCTTGGCCCTTAACACCGGGGAGCTGTTTTTT. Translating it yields CASSLALNTGELFF.

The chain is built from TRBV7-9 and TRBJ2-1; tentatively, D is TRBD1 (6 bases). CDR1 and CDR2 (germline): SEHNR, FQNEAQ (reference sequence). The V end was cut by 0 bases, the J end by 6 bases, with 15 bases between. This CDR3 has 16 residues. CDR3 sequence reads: CASSLARGGPSNEQFF. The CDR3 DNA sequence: TGTGCCAGCAGCTTAGCACGAGGGGGTCCCTCCAATGAGCAGTTCTTC. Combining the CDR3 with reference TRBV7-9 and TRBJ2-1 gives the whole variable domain DTGVSQNPRHKITKRGQNVTFRCDPISEHNRLYWYRQTLGQGPEFLTYFQNEAQLEKSRLLSDRFSAERPKGSFSTLEIQRTEQGDSAMYLCASSLARGGPSNEQFFGPGTRLTVL.

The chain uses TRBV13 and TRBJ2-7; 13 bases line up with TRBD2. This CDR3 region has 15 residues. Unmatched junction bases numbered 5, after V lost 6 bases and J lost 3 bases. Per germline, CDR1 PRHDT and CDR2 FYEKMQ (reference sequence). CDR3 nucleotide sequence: TGTGCCAGCAGTCAACTAGCGGGGGGGTTCTACGAGCAGTACTTC. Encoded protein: CASSQLAGGFYEQYF.

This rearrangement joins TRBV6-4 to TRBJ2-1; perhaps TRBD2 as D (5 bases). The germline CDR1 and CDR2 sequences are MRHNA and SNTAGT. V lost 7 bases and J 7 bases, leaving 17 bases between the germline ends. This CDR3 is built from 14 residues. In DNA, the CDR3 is TGTGCCAGCATAGGGTGGGAATCGGGGAATGAGCAGTTCTTC. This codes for CASIGWESGNEQFF.

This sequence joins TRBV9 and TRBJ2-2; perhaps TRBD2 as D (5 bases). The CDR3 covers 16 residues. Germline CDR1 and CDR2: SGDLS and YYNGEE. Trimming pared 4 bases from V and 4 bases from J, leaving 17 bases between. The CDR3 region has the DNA TGTGCCAGCAGCCTATACCCCGGGGAGAGCACCGGGGAGCTGTTTTTT. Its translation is CASSLYPGESTGELFF.

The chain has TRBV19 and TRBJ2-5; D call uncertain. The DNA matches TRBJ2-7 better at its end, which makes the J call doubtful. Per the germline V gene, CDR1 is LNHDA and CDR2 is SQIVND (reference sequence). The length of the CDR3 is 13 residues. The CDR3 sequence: CASSIVGSYEQYF. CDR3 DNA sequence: TGTGCCAGTAGTATAGTCGGTTCCTACGAGCAGTACTTC.

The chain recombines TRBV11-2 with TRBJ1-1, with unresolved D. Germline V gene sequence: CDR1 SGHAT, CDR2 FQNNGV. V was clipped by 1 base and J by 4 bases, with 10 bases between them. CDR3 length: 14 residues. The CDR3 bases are TGTGCCAGCAGCTTAGGTCCCCGGGGCACTGAAGCTTTCTTT. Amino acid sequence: CASSLGPRGTEAFF.

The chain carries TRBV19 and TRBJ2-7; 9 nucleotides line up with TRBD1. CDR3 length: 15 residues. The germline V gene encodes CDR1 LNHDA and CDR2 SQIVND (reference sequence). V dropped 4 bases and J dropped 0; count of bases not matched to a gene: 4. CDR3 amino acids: CASSSGTGSSYEQYF. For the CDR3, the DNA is TGTGCCAGTAGTAGTGGGACAGGGAGCTCCTACGAGCAGTACTTC.

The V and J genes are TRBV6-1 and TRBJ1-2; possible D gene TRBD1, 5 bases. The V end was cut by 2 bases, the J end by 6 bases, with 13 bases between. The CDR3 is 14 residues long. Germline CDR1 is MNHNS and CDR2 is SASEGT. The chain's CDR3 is CASSELNGGDGYTF. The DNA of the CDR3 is TGTGCCAGCAGTGAATTGAACGGGGGTGATGGCTACACCTTC.

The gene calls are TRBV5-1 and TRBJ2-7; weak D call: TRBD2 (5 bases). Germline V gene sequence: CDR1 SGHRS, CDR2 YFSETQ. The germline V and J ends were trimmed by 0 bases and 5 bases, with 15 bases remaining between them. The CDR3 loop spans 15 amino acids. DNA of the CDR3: TGCGCCAGCAGCTTGGCCGGGATGCTCCTTGACGAGCAGTACTTC. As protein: CASSLAGMLLDEQYF.

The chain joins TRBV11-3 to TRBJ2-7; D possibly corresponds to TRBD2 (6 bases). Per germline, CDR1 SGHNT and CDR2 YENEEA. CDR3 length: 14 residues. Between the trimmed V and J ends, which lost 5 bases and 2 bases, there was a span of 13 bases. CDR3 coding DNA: TGTGCCAGCAGCACACGGACTACTCCCTACGAGCAGTACTTC. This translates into CASSTRTTPYEQYF. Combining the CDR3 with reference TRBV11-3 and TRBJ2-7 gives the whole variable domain EAGVVQSPRYKIIEKKQPVAFWCNPISGHNTLYWYLQNLGQGPELLIRYENEEAVDDSQLPKDRFSAERLKGVDSTLKIQPAELGDSAVYLCASSTRTTPYEQYFGPGTRLTVT.

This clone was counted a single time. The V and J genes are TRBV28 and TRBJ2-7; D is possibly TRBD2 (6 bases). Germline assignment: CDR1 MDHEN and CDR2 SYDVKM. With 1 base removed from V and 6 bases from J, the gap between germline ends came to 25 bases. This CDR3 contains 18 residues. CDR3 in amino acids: CASSLLGFGLAEGFEQYF. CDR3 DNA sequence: TGTGCCAGCAGTTTATTGGGATTCGGGTTAGCGGAGGGCTTCGAGCAGTACTTC. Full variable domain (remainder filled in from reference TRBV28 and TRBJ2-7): DVKVTQSSRYLVKRTGEKVFLECVQDMDHENMFWYRQDPGLGLRLIYFSYDVKMKEKGDIPEGYSVSREKKERFSLILESASTNQTSMYLCASSLLGFGLAEGFEQYFGPGTRLTVT.

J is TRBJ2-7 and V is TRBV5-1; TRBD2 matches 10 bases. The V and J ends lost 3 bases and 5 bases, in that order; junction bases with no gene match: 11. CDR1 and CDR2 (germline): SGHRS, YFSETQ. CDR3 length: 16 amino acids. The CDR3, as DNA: TGCGCCAGCAGCTCCCAGCGGGAGGGCCAGATGGACGAGCAGTACTTC. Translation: CASSSQREGQMDEQYF. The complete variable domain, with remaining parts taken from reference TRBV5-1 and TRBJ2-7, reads KAGVTQTPRYLIKTRGQQVTLSCSPISGHRSVSWYQQTPGQGLQFLFEYFSETQRNKGNFPGRFSGRQFSNSRSEMNVSTLELGDSALYLCASSSQREGQMDEQYFGPGTRLTVT.